Listed below are T cell receptor beta chains from one sample, sequenced in a study of OX40 agonist ivuxolimab in advanced cancers. Some clones are missing from TCRdb's copy, which holds only in-frame ones; the method was immunoSEQ multiplex PCR. The table lists 65,000 to 90,000 clones, 82% of them singletons. The sample consisted of CD4+ or CD8+ T cells sorted from blood, taken in a trial of the OX40 agonist ivuxolimab. The receptors derive from an adult with an advanced solid tumor such as melanoma, head and neck, liver or kidney cancer. Both conserved end residues are part of each CDR3. The D gene is left open where the match is weak. Clone size, where shown, is once, few, many, or a class for clones that have expanded.

V gene: TRBV18; D gene: NA; J gene: TRBJ2-3; CDR3 length: 15; clone size: NA; CDR3 DNA: TGTGCCAGCTCACCACCGGCGACCCGCACAGATACGCAGTATTTT; CDR3 protein: CASSPPATRTDTQYF
V gene: TRBV19; D gene: TRBD2; J gene: TRBJ2-1; CDR3 length: 16; clone size: NA; CDR3 DNA: TGTGCCAGTAGGCCCGGACTAGCGGCCTCCTACAATGAGCAGTTCTTC; CDR3 protein: CASRPGLAASYNEQFF
V gene: TRBV5-1; D gene: NA; J gene: TRBJ2-7; CDR3 length: 15; clone size: once; CDR3 DNA: TGCGCCAGCAGCTTGGGAGGTAGCGTCTCCTACGAGCAGTACTTC; CDR3 protein: CASSLGGSVSYEQYF
V gene: TRBV18; D gene: NA; J gene: TRBJ2-1; CDR3 length: 14; clone size: NA; CDR3 DNA: TGTGCCAGCTCACTTCAGGGCGTTAGCGATGAGCAGTTCTTC; CDR3 protein: CASSLQGVSDEQFF
V gene: TRBV28; D gene: NA; J gene: TRBJ1-5; CDR3 length: 18; clone size: many; CDR3 DNA: TGTGCCAGCAGTTTTACACCGGGGGTATACTTTGGCAATCAGCCCCAGCATTTT; CDR3 protein: CASSFTPGVYFGNQPQHF
V gene: TRBV7-2; D gene: NA; J gene: TRBJ2-7; CDR3 length: 15; clone size: NA; CDR3 DNA: TGTGCCAGCAGCCTAGGAGGTGGAGGGAGTTACGAGCAGTACTTC; CDR3 protein: CASSLGGGGSYEQYF
V gene: TRBV7-9; D gene: NA; J gene: TRBJ2-7; CDR3 length: 11; clone size: NA; CDR3 DNA: TGTGCCAGCAGCCAGGGTGACGAGCAGTACTTC; CDR3 protein: CASSQGDEQYF
V gene: TRBV18; D gene: TRBD2; J gene: TRBJ2-3; CDR3 length: 16; clone size: NA; CDR3 DNA: TGTGCCAGCTCACTGATAGCGGGGGGGCCTCAAGATACGCAGTATTTT; CDR3 protein: CASSLIAGGPQDTQYF
V gene: TRBV6-5; D gene: NA; J gene: TRBJ2-5; CDR3 length: 14; clone size: NA; CDR3 DNA: TGTGCCAGCCTCGACCTAGCGAATCAAGAGACCCAGTACTTC; CDR3 protein: CASLDLANQETQYF
V gene: TRBV11-2; D gene: NA; J gene: TRBJ1-2; CDR3 length: 13; clone size: NA; CDR3 DNA: TGTGCCAGCAGCTTAGGTCCCTGGGATGGCTACACCTTC; CDR3 protein: CASSLGPWDGYTF
V gene: TRBV6-1; D gene: NA; J gene: TRBJ1-2; CDR3 length: 15; clone size: NA; CDR3 DNA: TGTGCCAGCAGTGAAGAGGTCCTCACACTATATGGCTACACCTTC; CDR3 protein: CASSEEVLTLYGYTF
V gene: TRBV19; D gene: NA; J gene: TRBJ1-4; CDR3 length: 14; clone size: NA; CDR3 DNA: TGTGCCACCTCGGGGGCCCCTCTCAATGAAAAACTGTTTTTT; CDR3 protein: CATSGAPLNEKLFF
V gene: TRBV29-1; D gene: NA; J gene: TRBJ2-7; CDR3 length: 12; clone size: NA; CDR3 DNA: TGCAGCGTTGGGACGGGGAACTACGAGCAGTACTTC; CDR3 protein: CSVGTGNYEQYF
V gene: TRBV9; D gene: NA; J gene: TRBJ2-5; CDR3 length: 14; clone size: NA; CDR3 DNA: TGTGCCAGCAGCGTAGCTAGGGGGGGTGAGACCCAGTACTTC; CDR3 protein: CASSVARGGETQYF
V gene: TRBV6-6; D gene: NA; J gene: TRBJ1-3; CDR3 length: 16; clone size: NA; CDR3 DNA: TGTGCCAGCAGTTACTCGGGGGAGGGGGGTACAAGCACCATATATTTT; CDR3 protein: CASSYSGEGGTSTIYF
V gene: TRBV6-5; D gene: NA; J gene: TRBJ1-1; CDR3 length: 14; clone size: NA; CDR3 DNA: TGTGCCGCGTACCCAACTACAGGGAACACTGAAGCTTTCTTT; CDR3 protein: CAAYPTTGNTEAFF
V gene: TRBV7-8; D gene: TRBD2; J gene: TRBJ2-7; CDR3 length: 16; clone size: NA; CDR3 DNA: TGTGCCAGCAGCCGCGGTAGCGGGATTACTTCCTACGAGCAGTACTTC; CDR3 protein: CASSRGSGITSYEQYF
V gene: TRBV6-5; D gene: NA; J gene: TRBJ1-3; CDR3 length: 14; clone size: NA; CDR3 DNA: TGTGCCAGCAAAAAGGGTCTCTCTGGAAACACCATATATTTT; CDR3 protein: CASKKGLSGNTIYF
V gene: TRBV5-6; D gene: NA; J gene: TRBJ2-1; CDR3 length: 15; clone size: NA; CDR3 DNA: TGTGCCAGCAGCCCTGTCTTGAGCTCCTACAATGAGCAGTTCTTC; CDR3 protein: CASSPVLSSYNEQFF
V gene: TRBV28; D gene: NA; J gene: TRBJ2-7; CDR3 length: 14; clone size: NA; CDR3 DNA: TGTGCCAGCAGTTTTTCCTCGGGACTGAACGAGCAGTACTTC; CDR3 protein: CASSFSSGLNEQYF
V gene: TRBV9; D gene: NA; J gene: TRBJ2-2; CDR3 length: 15; clone size: NA; CDR3 DNA: TGTGCCAGCAGCGTAGGAGGGGTGAACACCGGGGAGCTGTTTTTT; CDR3 protein: CASSVGGVNTGELFF
V gene: TRBV6-6; D gene: NA; J gene: TRBJ2-5; CDR3 length: 14; clone size: NA; CDR3 DNA: TGTGCCAGCAGTGCGCAGGGTGTCGGAGAGACCCAGTACTTC; CDR3 protein: CASSAQGVGETQYF
V gene: TRBV4-1; D gene: TRBD1; J gene: TRBJ2-7; CDR3 length: 15; clone size: NA; CDR3 DNA: TGCGCCAGCAGCCCTGGGCCCAGGGGGCCTTACGAGCAGTACTTC; CDR3 protein: CASSPGPRGPYEQYF
V gene: TRBV15; D gene: TRBD2; J gene: TRBJ2-4; CDR3 length: 18; clone size: few; CDR3 DNA: TGTGCCACCAGCAAAGGGACTAGCGGGGGACTAGCCAAAAACATTCAGTACTTC; CDR3 protein: CATSKGTSGGLAKNIQYF
V gene: TRBV18; D gene: NA; J gene: TRBJ1-3; CDR3 length: 16; clone size: NA; CDR3 DNA: TGTGCCAGCTCACGGGAGTCAGGGGCCTCTGGAAACACCATATATTTT; CDR3 protein: CASSRESGASGNTIYF
V gene: TRBV19; D gene: TRBD1; J gene: TRBJ1-4; CDR3 length: 16; clone size: NA; CDR3 DNA: TGTGCCAGTACCTCCTTGAGACAGGGGGGGATTGAAAAACTGTTTTTT; CDR3 protein: CASTSLRQGGIEKLFF
V gene: TRBV5-1; D gene: TRBD2; J gene: TRBJ2-1; CDR3 length: 15; clone size: NA; CDR3 DNA: TGCGCCAGCAGCTTGGGGGGACTAGAGATAAATGAGCAGTTCTTC; CDR3 protein: CASSLGGLEINEQFF
V gene: TRBV7-9; D gene: NA; J gene: TRBJ2-7; CDR3 length: 15; clone size: NA; CDR3 DNA: TGTGCCAGCAGCCCCGGGGCAGGACTTTCCTACGAGCAGTACTTC; CDR3 protein: CASSPGAGLSYEQYF
V gene: TRBV5-5; D gene: TRBD1; J gene: TRBJ1-3; CDR3 length: 17; clone size: NA; CDR3 DNA: TGTGCCAGCAGCGTAGCCCCAGGGGGCAACTCTGGAAACACCATATATTTT; CDR3 protein: CASSVAPGGNSGNTIYF
V gene: TRBV6-6; D gene: NA; J gene: TRBJ1-2; CDR3 length: 16; clone size: NA; CDR3 DNA: TGTGCCAGCAGTTATGATGATGAGGGGGTGGCCTATGGCTACACCTTC; CDR3 protein: CASSYDDEGVAYGYTF
V gene: TRBV28; D gene: NA; J gene: TRBJ1-2; CDR3 length: 14; clone size: NA; CDR3 DNA: TGTGCCAGCAGTCCCGTGGGCCCGCCGGATGGCTACACCTTC; CDR3 protein: CASSPVGPPDGYTF
V gene: TRBV28; D gene: NA; J gene: TRBJ1-1; CDR3 length: 12; clone size: NA; CDR3 DNA: TGTGCCAGCGAAGGATCCAACACTGAAGCTTTCTTT; CDR3 protein: CASEGSNTEAFF